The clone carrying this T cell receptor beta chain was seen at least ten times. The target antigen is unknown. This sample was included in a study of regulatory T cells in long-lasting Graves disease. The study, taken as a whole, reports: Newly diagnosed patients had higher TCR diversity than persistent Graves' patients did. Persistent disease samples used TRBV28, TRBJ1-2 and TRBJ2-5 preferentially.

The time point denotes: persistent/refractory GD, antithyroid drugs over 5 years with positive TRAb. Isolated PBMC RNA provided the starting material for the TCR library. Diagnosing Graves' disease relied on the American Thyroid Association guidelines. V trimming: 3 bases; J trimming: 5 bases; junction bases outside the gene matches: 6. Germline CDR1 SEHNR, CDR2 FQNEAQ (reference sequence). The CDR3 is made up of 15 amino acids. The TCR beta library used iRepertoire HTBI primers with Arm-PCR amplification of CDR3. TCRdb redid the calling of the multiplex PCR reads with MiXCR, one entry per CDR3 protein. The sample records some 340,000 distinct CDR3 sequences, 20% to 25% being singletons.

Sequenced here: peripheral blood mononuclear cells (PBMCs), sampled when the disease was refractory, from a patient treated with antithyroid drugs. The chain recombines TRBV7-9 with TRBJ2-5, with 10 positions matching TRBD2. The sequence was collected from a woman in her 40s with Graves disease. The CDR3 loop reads CASSLPSGRGETQYF. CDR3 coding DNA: TGTGCCAGCAGCTTGCCCAGCGGGAGGGGGGAGACCCAGTACTTC. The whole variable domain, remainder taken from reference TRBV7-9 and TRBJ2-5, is DTGVSQNPRHKITKRGQNVTFRCDPISEHNRLYWYRQTLGQGPEFLTYFQNEAQLEKSRLLSDRFSAERPKGSFSTLEIQRTEQGDSAMYLCASSLPSGRGETQYFGPGTRLLVL.